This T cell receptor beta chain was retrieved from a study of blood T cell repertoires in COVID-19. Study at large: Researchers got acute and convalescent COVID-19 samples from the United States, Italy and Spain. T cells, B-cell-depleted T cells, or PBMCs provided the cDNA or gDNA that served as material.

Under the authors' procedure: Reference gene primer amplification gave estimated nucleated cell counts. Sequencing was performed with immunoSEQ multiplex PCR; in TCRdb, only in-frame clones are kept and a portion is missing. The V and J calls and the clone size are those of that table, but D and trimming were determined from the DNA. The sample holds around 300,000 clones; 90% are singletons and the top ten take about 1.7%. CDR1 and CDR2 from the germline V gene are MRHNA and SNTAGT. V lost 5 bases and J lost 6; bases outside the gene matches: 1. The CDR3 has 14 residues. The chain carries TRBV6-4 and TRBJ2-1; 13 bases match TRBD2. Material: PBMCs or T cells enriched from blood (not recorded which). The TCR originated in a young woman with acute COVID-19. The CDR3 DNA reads TGTGCCAGCAGTCGACTAGCGGGGGGCAATGAGCAGTTCTTC. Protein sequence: CASSRLAGGNEQFF.